One and the same sample provided the 17 T cell receptor beta chains below, sequenced in a study of shared clonotypes between healthy human individuals. Here immunoSEQ multiplex PCR was the method, and the copy in TCRdb shows in-frame clones only, minus some. The sample records fewer than 650,000 clones, 76% being singletons. Source material: PBMCs. All receptors come from a woman between 35 and 50 years old in good health. Some clones in this sample may be carry-over from other donors' samples.

Comment on this clone: This likely came from a read error, as a far larger clone is one base away. Within the sample, other DNA sequences also encode this same CDR3. This chain uses TRBV6-1 with TRBJ2-7, with 8 bases aligning to TRBD2. Germline V gene lookup returns CDR1 MNHNS and CDR2 SASEGT. The CDR3 has 15 residues. After removal of 8 bases from V and 1 base from J, the junction contained 10 bases not matched to a gene. CDR3 region: CASEGTSGSSYEQYF. In DNA, the CDR3 is TGTGCCAGCGAAGGAACTAGCGGAAGTTCCTACGAGCAGTACTTC.

The chain's CDR3 is CASSLEAGVSYEQYF. The DNA for the CDR3 is TGCGCCAGCAGCTTGGAGGCAGGGGTTTCCTACGAGCAGTACTTC. The chain carries TRBV5-1 and TRBJ2-7, with a weak D call TRBD1 (6 bases). V lost 0 bases and J 1 base, leaving 11 bases between the germline ends. This CDR3 comprises 15 residues. In germline, CDR1 is SGHRS, CDR2 YFSETQ.

The chain couples TRBV5-6 to TRBJ2-7; TRBD1 or TRBD2 may be the D gene (5 bases each). CDR3 length equals 19 residues. Trimming left V 3 bases short and J 7 bases short, with 32 bases between. Germline CDR1 and CDR2: SGHDT and YYEEEE. CDR3 nucleotide sequence: TGTGCCAGCAGCTACAAAAAACCTAGAAGTAGCGTCTCCTGGGGGGAGCAGTACTTC. Its protein is CASSYKKPRSSVSWGEQYF.

This clone has more than one count but fewer than ten. Other DNA sequences of this sample code for an identical CDR3. This chain uses TRBV7-9 with TRBJ1-1; TRBD1 might be the D (5 bases). Looked up from germline, CDR1 is SEHNR and CDR2 is FQNEAQ (reference sequence). V lost 8 bases to trimming and J lost 3 bases, with 16 bases between them. CDR3 size: 14 residues. In nucleotides, the CDR3 is TGTGCCAGCGGTGAAGACAGTGGGGACACTGAAGCTTTCTTT. It translates to CASGEDSGDTEAFF.

This clone appeared a single time. The same CDR3 also results from other DNA sequences found in this sample. The chain combines TRBV5-1 with TRBJ2-1; D unclear. Trimming removed 0 bases from V and 7 bases from J, with 5 bases in between. CDR1 is SGHRS and CDR2 is YFSETQ in the germline V gene. This CDR3 is built from 12 residues. The CDR3 nucleotides are TGCGCCAGCAGCTTGGGAGGAAATGAGCAGTTCTTC. It specifies CASSLGGNEQFF.

The chain links TRBV30 to TRBJ2-5; D not resolved. The CDR3 covers 13 residues. Germline-derived CDR1 and CDR2 are GTSNPN and SVGIG (reference sequence). V lost 2 bases and J lost 4, with 11 bases in between. CDR3 DNA: TGTGCCTGGAGTTCGAGGTCACGAGAGACCCAGTACTTC. Translating gives CAWSSRSRETQYF.

This clone was picked up a small number of times. The chain employs TRBV29-1 and TRBJ2-7; D perhaps matches TRBD2 (5 bases). This CDR3 comprises 15 residues. Germline-derived CDR1 and CDR2 are SQVTM and ANQGSEA. V lost 2 bases and J 2 bases, leaving 16 bases between the germline ends. CDR3 amino acids: CSVELGVGGPYEQYF. CDR3 coding DNA: TGCAGCGTTGAACTTGGGGTTGGCGGGCCCTACGAGCAGTACTTC.

The rearrangement links TRBV18 to TRBJ2-6; tentatively, D is TRBD1 (6 bases). Deletions cut 1 base from V and 4 bases from J, with 14 bases between. The CDR3 loop spans 17 amino acids. Germline CDR1 is KGHSH and CDR2 is LQKENI. The CDR3 here is CASSPLNRASGANVLTF. The CDR3 region has the DNA TGTGCCAGCTCACCACTGAACAGGGCCTCCGGGGCCAACGTCCTGACTTTC.

As to this clone: The identical CDR3 is also encoded by other nucleotide sequences in the sample. The chain uses TRBV7-9 and TRBJ2-1, with D possibly matching TRBD2 (5 bases). The CDR3 runs to 16 residues. V was cut by 5 bases and J by 4 bases, with 18 bases left in between. Per germline, CDR1 SEHNR and CDR2 FQNEAQ (reference sequence). CDR3 DNA sequence: TGTGCCAGCAGCCCCCGAGGAGGTAGCGCATACAATGAGCAGTTCTTC. Amino acids: CASSPRGGSAYNEQFF.

The chain recombines TRBV5-4 with TRBJ1-3; D is uncertain. V was cut by 1 base and J by 3 bases, with 17 bases left in between. The CDR3 sequence is 17 residues long. The germline gives CDR1 SGHNT, CDR2 YYREEE (reference sequence). The CDR3 spells CASSLSPGTIIGNTIYF. The DNA of the CDR3 is TGTGCCAGCAGCTTGAGTCCTGGCACGATTATTGGAAACACCATATATTTT.

This clone was seen many times. The sample contains more than one DNA sequence encoding this CDR3. The chain links TRBV28 to TRBJ1-2; TRBD1 is a possible D gene (6 bases). V was shortened by 6 bases and J by 3 bases, with 8 bases between the two germline ends. The CDR3 spans 12 residues. Germline assignment: CDR1 MDHEN and CDR2 SYDVKM. Written as DNA, the CDR3 is TGTGCCAGCAGGGCAGGGGACTATGGCTACACCTTC. Protein: CASRAGDYGYTF.

This chain uses TRBV7-9 with TRBJ1-1; D may be TRBD1 (6 bases). CDR1 is SEHNR and CDR2 is FQNEAQ in the germline V gene (reference sequence). With 2 bases removed from V and 10 bases from J, the gap between germline ends came to 14 bases. This CDR3 region has 13 residues. CDR3: CASSLRGASGAFF. The CDR3, as DNA: TGTGCCAGCAGCTTACGGGGGGCTTCGGGAGCTTTCTTT.

The rearrangement uses TRBV10-3 and TRBJ2-6, with D perhaps matching TRBD2 (6 bases). The germline V gene has CDR1 ENHRY and CDR2 SYGVKD. The V end lost 10 bases, the J end lost 4 bases, and 8 bases lay between the germline ends. The CDR3 is made up of 12 amino acids. The CDR3 sequence: CATEGGANVLTF. CDR3 DNA sequence: TGTGCCACGGAGGGAGGGGCCAACGTCCTGACTTTC.

The V gene is TRBV4-2, the J gene TRBJ2-1, with 8 bases fitting TRBD2. V dropped 1 base and J dropped 7; count of bases not matched to a gene: 6. This CDR3 is built from 15 residues. Germline values: CDR1 LGHNA, CDR2 YNFKEQ. CDR3 bases: TGTGCCAGCAGCCAAGTTTCGGCGGGGGGAAATGAGCAGTTCTTC. Protein product: CASSQVSAGGNEQFF.

This chain uses TRBV18 with TRBJ1-1; the D gene is possibly TRBD1 (5 bases). The CDR3 consists of 13 residues. CDR1 KGHSH and CDR2 LQKENI come from the germline V gene. V was clipped by 4 bases and J by 1 base, with 7 bases between them. In DNA, the CDR3 is TGTGCCAGCTCACTACAGGAGAACACTGAAGCTTTCTTT. Translation: CASSLQENTEAFF.

This clone occurred once. The chain recombines TRBV30 with TRBJ1-2; a possible D gene is TRBD1 (5 bases). The CDR3 totals 13 residues. Trimming left V 3 bases short and J 3 bases short, with 11 bases between. Per germline, CDR1 GTSNPN and CDR2 SVGIG (reference sequence). The CDR3 nucleotides read TGTGCCTGGAGCCCAGGGTTGGACTATGGCTACACCTTC. This gives the protein CAWSPGLDYGYTF.

The chain is built from TRBV5-1 and TRBJ1-5; a weak D match, TRBD1 (6 bases). This CDR3 contains 13 residues. Germline V gives CDR1 SGHRS, CDR2 YFSETQ. The V end was cut by 2 bases, the J end by 5 bases, with 8 bases between. CDR3 coding DNA: TGCGCCAGCAGCTTTTCAGGGGATCAGCCCCAGCATTTT. Its translation: CASSFSGDQPQHF.